This T cell receptor (beta chain) was found in a study of blood T cell repertoires in COVID-19. Overall study context: Researchers got acute and convalescent COVID-19 samples from the United States, Italy and Spain.

This CDR3 has 14 residues. V was trimmed by 0 bases and J by 6 bases, leaving 10 bases between them. Germline loops: CDR1 SGHRS, CDR2 YFSETQ. In the authors' workflow: Reference gene primer amplification gave estimated nucleated cell counts. Produced via immunoSEQ multiplex PCR; TCRdb's table is partial and in-frame only. V and J calls and clone size are as listed in that table; D and trimming were resolved from the DNA. The sample contains 140,000 or so clones, 65% to 80% of which appear only once. This sequence joins TRBV5-1 and TRBJ2-1; possible D gene TRBD2, 5 bases. The sample consisted of peripheral blood. This TCR was sampled from a woman aged 60-75 years with acute or convalescent COVID-19. CDR3 residues: CASSLDSARNEQFF. CDR3 bases: TGCGCCAGCAGCTTGGATAGCGCCCGCAATGAGCAGTTCTTC.